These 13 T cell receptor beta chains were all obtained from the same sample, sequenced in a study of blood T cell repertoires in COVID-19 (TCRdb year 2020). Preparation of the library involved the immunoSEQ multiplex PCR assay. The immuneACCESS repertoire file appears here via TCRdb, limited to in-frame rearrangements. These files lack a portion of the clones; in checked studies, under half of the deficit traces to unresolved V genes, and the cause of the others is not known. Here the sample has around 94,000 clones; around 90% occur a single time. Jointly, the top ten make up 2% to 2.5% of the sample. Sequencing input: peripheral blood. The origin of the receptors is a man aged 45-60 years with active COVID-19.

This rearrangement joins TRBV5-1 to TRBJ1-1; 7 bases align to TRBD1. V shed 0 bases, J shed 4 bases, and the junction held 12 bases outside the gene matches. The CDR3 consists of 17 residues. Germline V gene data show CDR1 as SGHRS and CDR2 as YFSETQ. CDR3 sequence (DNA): TGCGCCAGCAGCTTGGCCCCCAGGGGGTCAACGAGCACTGAAGCTTTCTTT. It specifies CASSLAPRGSTSTEAFF.

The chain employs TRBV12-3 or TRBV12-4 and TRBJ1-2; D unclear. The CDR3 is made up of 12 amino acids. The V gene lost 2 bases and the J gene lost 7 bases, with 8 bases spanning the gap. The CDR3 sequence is CASSLRVAGYTF. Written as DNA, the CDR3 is TGTGCCAGCAGTTTACGGGTGGCTGGCTACACCTTC.

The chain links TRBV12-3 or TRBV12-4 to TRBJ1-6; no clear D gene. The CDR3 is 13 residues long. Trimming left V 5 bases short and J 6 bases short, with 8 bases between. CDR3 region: CASSPGSNSPLHF. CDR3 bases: TGTGCCAGCAGTCCAGGTAGTAATTCACCCCTCCACTTT.

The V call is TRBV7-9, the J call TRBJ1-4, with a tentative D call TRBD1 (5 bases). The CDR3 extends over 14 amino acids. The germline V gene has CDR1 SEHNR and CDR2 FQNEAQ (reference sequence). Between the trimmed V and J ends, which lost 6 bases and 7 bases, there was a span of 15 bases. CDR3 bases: TGTGCCAGCAGACCGGCGGGGGTGGTTGAAAAACTGTTTTTT. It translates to CASRPAGVVEKLFF. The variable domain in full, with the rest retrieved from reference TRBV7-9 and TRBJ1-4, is DTGVSQNPRHKITKRGQNVTFRCDPISEHNRLYWYRQTLGQGPEFLTYFQNEAQLEKSRLLSDRFSAERPKGSFSTLEIQRTEQGDSAMYLCASRPAGVVEKLFFGSGTQLSVL.

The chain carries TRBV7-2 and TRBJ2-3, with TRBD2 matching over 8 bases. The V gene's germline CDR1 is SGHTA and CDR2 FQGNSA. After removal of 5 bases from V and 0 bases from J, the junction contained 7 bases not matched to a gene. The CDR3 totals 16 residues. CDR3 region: CASSPGGGASTDTQYF. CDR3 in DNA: TGTGCCAGCAGCCCGGGAGGGGGGGCAAGCACAGATACGCAGTATTTT. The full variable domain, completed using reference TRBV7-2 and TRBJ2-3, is GAGVSQSPSNKVTEKGKDVELRCDPISGHTALYWYRQSLGQGLEFLIYFQGNSAPDKSGLPSDRFSAERTGGSVSTLTIQRTQQEDSAVYLCASSPGGGASTDTQYFGPGTRLTVL.

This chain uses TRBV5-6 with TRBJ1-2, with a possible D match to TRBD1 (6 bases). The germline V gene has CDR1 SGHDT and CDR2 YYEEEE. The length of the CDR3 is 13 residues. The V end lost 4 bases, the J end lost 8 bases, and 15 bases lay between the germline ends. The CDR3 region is CASSRQGIVGYTF. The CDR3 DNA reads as TGTGCCAGCAGCCGGCAGGGGATCGTGGGCTACACCTTC.

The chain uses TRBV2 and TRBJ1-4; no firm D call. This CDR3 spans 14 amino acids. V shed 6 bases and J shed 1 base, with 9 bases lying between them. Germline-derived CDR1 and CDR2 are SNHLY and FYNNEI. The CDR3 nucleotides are TGTGCCAGCAGGGCCCTAGTAACTAATGAAAAACTGTTTTTT. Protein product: CASRALVTNEKLFF. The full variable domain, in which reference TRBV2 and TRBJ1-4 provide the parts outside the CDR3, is EPEVTQTPSHQVTQMGQEVILRCVPISNHLYFYWYRQILGQKVEFLVSFYNNEISEKSEIFDDQFSVERPDGSNFTLKIRSTKLEDSAMYFCASRALVTNEKLFFGSGTQLSVL.

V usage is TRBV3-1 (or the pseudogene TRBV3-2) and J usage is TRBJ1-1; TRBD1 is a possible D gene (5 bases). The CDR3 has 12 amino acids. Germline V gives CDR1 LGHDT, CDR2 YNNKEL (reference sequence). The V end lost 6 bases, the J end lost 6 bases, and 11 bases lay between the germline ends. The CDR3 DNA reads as TGTGCCAGCAGTAAGGGGATCGCTGAAGCTTTCTTT. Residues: CASSKGIAEAFF.

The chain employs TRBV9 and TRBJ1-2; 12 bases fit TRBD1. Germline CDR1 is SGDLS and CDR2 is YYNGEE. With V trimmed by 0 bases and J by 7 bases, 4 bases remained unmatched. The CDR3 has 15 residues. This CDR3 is CASSVVGQGAGGYTF. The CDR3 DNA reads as TGTGCCAGCAGCGTAGTGGGACAGGGGGCTGGTGGCTACACCTTC.

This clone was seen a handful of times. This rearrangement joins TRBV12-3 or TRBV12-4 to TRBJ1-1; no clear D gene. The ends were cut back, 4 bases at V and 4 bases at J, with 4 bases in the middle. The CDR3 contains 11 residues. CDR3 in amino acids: CASSSGTEAFF. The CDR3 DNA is TGTGCCAGCAGTTCGGGCACTGAAGCTTTCTTT.

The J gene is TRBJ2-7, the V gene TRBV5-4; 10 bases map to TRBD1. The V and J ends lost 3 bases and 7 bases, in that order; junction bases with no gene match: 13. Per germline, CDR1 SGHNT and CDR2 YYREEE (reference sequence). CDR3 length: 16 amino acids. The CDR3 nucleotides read TGTGCCAGCAGCTCAAAATCCGGGACAGGGGTCGGGGAGCAGTACTTC. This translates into CASSSKSGTGVGEQYF.

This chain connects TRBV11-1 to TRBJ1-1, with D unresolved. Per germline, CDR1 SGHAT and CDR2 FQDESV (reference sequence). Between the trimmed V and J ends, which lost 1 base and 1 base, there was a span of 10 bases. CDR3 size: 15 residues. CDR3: CASSLDVKRNTEAFF. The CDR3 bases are TGTGCCAGCAGCTTAGATGTGAAGAGGAACACTGAAGCTTTCTTT.

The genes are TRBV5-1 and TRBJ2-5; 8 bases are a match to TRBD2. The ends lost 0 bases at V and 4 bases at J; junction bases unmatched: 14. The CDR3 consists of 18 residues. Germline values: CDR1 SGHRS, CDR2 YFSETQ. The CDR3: CASSLGGSGTSIGETQYF. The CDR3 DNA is TGCGCCAGCAGCTTGGGTGGGTCCGGGACTAGTATAGGAGAGACCCAGTACTTC.